This record concerns one T cell receptor beta chain sequence. Its antigen remains unknown. Using immunoSEQ multiplex PCR, the repertoire was profiled, and TCRdb retains in-frame clones only, with some absent. The table lists about 140,000 clones, around 90% of them singletons. The data are from a study of T cell responses to AZD1222 COVID-19 vaccine. CDR1 and CDR2 from the germline V gene are SGHNT and YENEEA. The CDR3 sequence is 15 residues long. With 4 bases clipped from V and 5 bases from J, the junction kept 7 bases outside the gene matches. Overall study findings and caveats: White British ancestry dominated among donors, who included more females, and clonal diversity was possibly underestimated. Baseline antibody screening turned up just a handful of seropositive AZD1222 recipients.

The sequence was obtained from an adult in good health. V is TRBV11-3 and J is TRBJ2-3; 9 bases agree with TRBD2. This specimen was peripheral blood, taken on day 0 of AZD1222 vaccination. The CDR3 loop reads CASSYGAGGVDTQYF. In nucleotides, the CDR3 is TGTGCCAGCAGCTATGGGGCGGGAGGGGTAGATACGCAGTATTTT.